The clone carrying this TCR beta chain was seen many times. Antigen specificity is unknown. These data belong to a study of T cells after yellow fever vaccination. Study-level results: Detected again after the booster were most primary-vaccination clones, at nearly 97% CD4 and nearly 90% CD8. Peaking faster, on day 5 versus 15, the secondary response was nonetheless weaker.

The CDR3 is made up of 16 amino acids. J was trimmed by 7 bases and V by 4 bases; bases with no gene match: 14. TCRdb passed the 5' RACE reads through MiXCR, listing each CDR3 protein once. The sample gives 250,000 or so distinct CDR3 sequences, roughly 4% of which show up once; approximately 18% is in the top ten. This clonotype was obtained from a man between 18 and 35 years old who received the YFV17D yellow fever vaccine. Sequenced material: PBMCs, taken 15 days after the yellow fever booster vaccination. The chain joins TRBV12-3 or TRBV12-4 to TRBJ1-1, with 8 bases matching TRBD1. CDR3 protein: CASSSTQGAEDYEAFF. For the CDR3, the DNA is TGTGCCAGCAGTTCAACCCAGGGGGCTGAAGACTATGAAGCTTTCTTT.